Judged by abundance, the clone carrying this T cell receptor (beta chain) is large. The time point is: neoterminal ileum biopsy at postoperative endoscopy, about 6 months after surgery. This entry is derived from a study of T cell repertoires in ileal Crohn's disease. Each sample's TCRB immunosequencing used about 0.5 micrograms of biopsy DNA. Using immunoSEQ multiplex PCR, the repertoire was profiled, and TCRdb retains in-frame clones only, with some absent. The sample records about 2,200 clones, 62% being singletons. V shed 0 bases and J shed 3 bases, with 9 bases lying between them. There are 14 residues in the CDR3. Germline assignment: CDR1 SGDLS and CDR2 YYNGEE.

V usage is TRBV9 and J usage is TRBJ1-1, with no clear D. The sequenced sample consisted of ileal tissue. The clonotype was recovered from an adult with Crohn's disease. The CDR3 DNA reads as TGTGCCAGCAGCGTAGCTTGGCCCGACACTGAAGCTTTCTTT. This gives the protein CASSVAWPDTEAFF.